This TCR beta chain was recovered during a study of response to subunit inactivated influenza vaccine. This clonotype came up a few times. Its target is not known. Whole-study results and caveats: Authors suggested each seasonal influenza vaccination recruits few new T cells.

V lost 6 bases, J lost 1 base, and 15 bases lay in between. The CDR3 extends over 15 amino acids. Germline V gene data show CDR1 as MNHEY and CDR2 as SVGEGT. TCRdb re-analysed the RT-PCR reads in MiXCR, keeping a single row per CDR3 protein. The data contain under 750,000 distinct CDR3 sequences, 10% to 15% of them singletons. This clonotype was obtained from a man aged 50-60 years who received an inactivated influenza vaccine. This material consisted of PBMCs from blood, taken on the day of vaccination. The V call is TRBV6-2 or TRBV6-3, the J call TRBJ1-1, with D unclear. Here the CDR3 DNA reads TGTGCCAGCAGCCTAACGCGGACGGGGAACACTGAAGCTTTCTTT. Its protein is CASSLTRTGNTEAFF.